This is a list of T cell receptor beta chains from one sample in a study of blood T cell repertoires in COVID-19. Profiling relied on immunoSEQ multiplex PCR, and the TCRdb table lists in-frame clones only, not all of them. The sample shows 320,000 or so clones, about 90% of them seen only once. Specimen: PBMCs or T cells enriched from blood (not recorded which). The receptor set was obtained from a woman aged 25 to 39 who had recovered from COVID-19. Both conserved end residues are trimmed from each CDR3. Clone size is stated in some rows and not others, as once, few, many or a class when expanded.

clone size: NA; J gene: TRBJ2-7; V gene: TRBV6-5; CDR3 protein: ASAYIAGEQY
clone size: NA; J gene: TRBJ1-1; V gene: TRBV2; CDR3 protein: ASTRDRGRINEAF
clone size: NA; J gene: TRBJ1-2; V gene: TRBV6-6; CDR3 protein: ASREPTGGYGYT
clone size: NA; J gene: TRBJ2-7; V gene: TRBV5-6; CDR3 protein: ASSTRQGAYEQY
clone size: NA; J gene: TRBJ2-2; V gene: TRBV5-4; CDR3 protein: ASSFGQGAAGNTGELF
clone size: few; J gene: TRBJ2-7; V gene: TRBV7-9; CDR3 protein: ASSPGEAGAYEQY
clone size: NA; J gene: TRBJ1-6; V gene: TRBV2; CDR3 protein: ASISGGSHNSPLH
clone size: NA; J gene: TRBJ1-2; V gene: TRBV11-2; CDR3 protein: ASSPTTGIYGYT
clone size: NA; J gene: TRBJ2-7; V gene: TRBV7-8; CDR3 protein: ASSSGTVSSYEQY
clone size: NA; J gene: TRBJ2-6; V gene: TRBV6-5; CDR3 protein: ASPNDQGEANVLT
clone size: NA; J gene: TRBJ2-1; V gene: TRBV28; CDR3 protein: ASRGSSGAYNEQF
clone size: NA; J gene: TRBJ1-2; V gene: TRBV7-2; CDR3 protein: ASSLARDSGYT
clone size: NA; J gene: TRBJ1-1; V gene: TRBV6-5; CDR3 protein: ASSPDIGRNTEAF
clone size: NA; J gene: TRBJ1-1; V gene: TRBV28; CDR3 protein: ASSLWRLGQGARDTEAF
clone size: NA; J gene: TRBJ1-2; V gene: TRBV19; CDR3 protein: ASSMKGEGYGYT
clone size: NA; J gene: TRBJ2-7; V gene: TRBV4-2; CDR3 protein: ASSQAGTGYEQY
clone size: NA; J gene: TRBJ2-7; V gene: TRBV5-1; CDR3 protein: ASSLAAGAYEQY